Listed here are 7 T cell receptor beta chains from one sample, sequenced in a study of T cells in Graves' hyperthyroidism and ophthalmopathy. Researchers amplified the TCR beta CDR3 regions from RNA transcripts. First-round RT-PCR targeting the TCR CDR3 was performed with the HTBI primer set. TCRdb reprocessed the multiplex PCR reads with MiXCR, giving one entry per CDR3 protein. The sample gives 610,000 or so distinct CDR3 sequences, 46% of which show up once; 7.5% to 8.5% is in the top ten. Sequencing used peripheral blood or thyroid tissue (not recorded which). The receptors shown here come from a woman younger than 30 with Graves' hyperthyroidism.

This rearrangement joins TRBV7-9 to TRBJ1-2; the match to TRBD1 covers 8 bases. The CDR3 has 15 amino acids. CDR1 is SEHNR, CDR2 FQNEAQ, per germline (reference sequence). With 5 bases clipped from V and 5 bases from J, the junction kept 10 bases outside the gene matches. The CDR3 is CASSQGTGPFYGYTF. CDR3 sequence (DNA): TGTGCCAGCAGCCAAGGGACAGGACCTTTTTATGGCTACACCTTC.

This clonotype has just a few counts. The rearrangement joins TRBV5-1 to TRBJ2-3, with a possible D match to TRBD2 (5 bases). V lost 4 bases and J 0 bases, leaving 12 bases between the germline ends. This CDR3 contains 15 residues. Per germline, CDR1 SGHRS and CDR2 YFSETQ. This CDR3 reads CASSAVLASTDTQYF. The CDR3 DNA sequence: TGCGCCAGCAGCGCTGTTCTAGCTAGCACAGATACGCAGTATTTT.

The rearrangement links TRBV20-1 to TRBJ2-6, with no clear D. The CDR3 length is 16 residues. Trimming shortened V by 6 bases and J by 0 bases, and 15 bases separated the two germline ends. Germline V gene lookup returns CDR1 DFQATT and CDR2 SNEGSKA (reference sequence). CDR3: CSASSVGGSGANVLTF. The CDR3 DNA is TGCAGTGCCAGCAGCGTAGGCGGCTCTGGGGCCAACGTCCTGACTTTC.

The chain links TRBV15 to TRBJ2-6, with 9 bases fitting TRBD1. V lost 5 bases, J lost 1 base, and 9 bases stayed unmatched. The CDR3 consists of 18 residues. CDR1 is LNHNV, CDR2 YYDKDF, per germline (reference sequence). The CDR3 bases are TGTGCCACCAGCGAGCGTACGGGACAGGGTTCTGGGGCCAACGTCCTGACTTTC. It encodes CATSERTGQGSGANVLTF. The variable domain in full, completed from reference TRBV15 and TRBJ2-6, reads DAMVIQNPRYQVTQFGKPVTLSCSQTLNHNVMYWYQQKSSQAPKLLFHYYDKDFNNEADTPDNFQSRRPNTSFCFLDIRSPGLGDTAMYLCATSERTGQGSGANVLTFGAGSRLTVL.

This clonotype has at least ten counts. The rearrangement joins TRBV29-1 to TRBJ1-6; D gene unclear. The CDR3 spans 13 residues. CDR1 is SQVTM and CDR2 is ANQGSEA in the germline V gene. The germline V and J ends were trimmed by 6 bases and 5 bases, with 11 bases remaining between them. CDR3 DNA: TGCAGCGTCCCCGCCAAAGATAATTCACCCCTCCACTTT. Encoded protein: CSVPAKDNSPLHF.

This sequence joins TRBV20-1 and TRBJ1-4; TRBD1 might be the D (6 bases). Trimming left V 5 bases short and J 7 bases short, with 17 bases between. Germline CDR1 and CDR2: DFQATT and SNEGSKA (reference sequence). The CDR3 consists of 14 residues. The CDR3 is CSADQGYGGEKLFF. The CDR3 DNA is TGCAGTGCTGATCAGGGGTATGGGGGTGAAAAACTGTTTTTT.

There are many counts of this clonotype. V is TRBV12-5 and J is TRBJ1-1; D is undetermined. CDR3 length: 12 residues. Germline CDR1 reads LGHNT; CDR2 reads FRNRAP. The V gene lost 3 bases and the J gene lost 7 bases, with 9 bases spanning the gap. The CDR3 region has the DNA TGTGCTAGTGGTTTTCTCGCGAGTGAAGCTTTCTTT. Translated: CASGFLASEAFF.